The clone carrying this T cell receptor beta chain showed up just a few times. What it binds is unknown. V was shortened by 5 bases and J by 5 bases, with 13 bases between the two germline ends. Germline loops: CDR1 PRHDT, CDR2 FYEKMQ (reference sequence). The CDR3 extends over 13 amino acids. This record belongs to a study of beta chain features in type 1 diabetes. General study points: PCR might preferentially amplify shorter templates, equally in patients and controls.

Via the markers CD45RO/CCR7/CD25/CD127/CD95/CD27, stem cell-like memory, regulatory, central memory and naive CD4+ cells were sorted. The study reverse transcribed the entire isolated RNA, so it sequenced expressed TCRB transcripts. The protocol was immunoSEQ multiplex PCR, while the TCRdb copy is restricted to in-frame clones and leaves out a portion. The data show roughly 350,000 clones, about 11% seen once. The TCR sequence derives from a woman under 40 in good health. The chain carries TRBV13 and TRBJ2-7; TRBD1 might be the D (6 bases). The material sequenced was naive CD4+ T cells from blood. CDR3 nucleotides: TGTGCCAGCAGCGCACAGGGTCAGGACGAGCAGTACTTC. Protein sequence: CASSAQGQDEQYF. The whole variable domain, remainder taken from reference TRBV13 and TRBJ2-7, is AAGVIQSPRHLIKEKRETATLKCYPIPRHDTVYWYQQGPGQDPQFLISFYEKMQSDKGSIPDRFSAQQFSDYHSELNMSSLELGDSALYFCASSAQGQDEQYFGPGTRLTVT.